This T cell receptor beta chain was obtained from a study of CD8 T cells in ankylosing spondylitis. With respect to this clonotype: Its antigen is currently unknown.

Quantitative molecular-barcoded 5'-RACE generated the TCR beta libraries. TCRdb re-called the 5' RACE reads with MiXCR, one entry per CDR3 protein. Among roughly 370,000 distinct CDR3 sequences, around 24% were seen once, and the ten largest hold roughly 16%. This CDR3 has 15 residues. Germline CDR1 is MNHEY and CDR2 is SVGEGT. The V and J ends lost 2 bases and 5 bases respectively, with 15 bases between them. General study findings and limits: Characteristic of ankylosing spondylitis blood, it appeared, was a TCR beta motif comprising several highly homologous variants. Earlier work had already found some motif variants in reactive arthritis synovial fluid and blood. The clones that were linked to disease were reported to be significantly enriched in matched synovial fluid samples from ankylosing spondylitis patients.

The rearrangement links TRBV6-2 or TRBV6-3 to TRBJ2-5, with D perhaps matching TRBD1 or TRBD2 (7 bases each). The TCR originated in a male donor with ankylosing spondylitis. The sequenced material came from blood, either unsorted or a sorted T cell fraction (not recorded which). CDR3 nucleotides: TGTGCCAGCAGTTACGGGCACAGGGGAGGGGAGACCCAGTACTTC. Translated: CASSYGHRGGETQYF.